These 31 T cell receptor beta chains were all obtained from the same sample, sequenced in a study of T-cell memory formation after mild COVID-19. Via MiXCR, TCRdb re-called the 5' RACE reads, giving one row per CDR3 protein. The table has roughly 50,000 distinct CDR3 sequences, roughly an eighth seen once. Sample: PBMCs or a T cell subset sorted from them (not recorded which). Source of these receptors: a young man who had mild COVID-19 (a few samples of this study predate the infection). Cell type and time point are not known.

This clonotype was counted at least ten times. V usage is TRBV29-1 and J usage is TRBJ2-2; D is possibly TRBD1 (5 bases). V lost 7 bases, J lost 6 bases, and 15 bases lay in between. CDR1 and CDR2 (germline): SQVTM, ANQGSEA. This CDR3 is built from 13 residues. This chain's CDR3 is CSAEGVWAGELFF. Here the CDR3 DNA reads TGCAGCGCCGAAGGGGTCTGGGCCGGGGAGCTGTTTTTT.

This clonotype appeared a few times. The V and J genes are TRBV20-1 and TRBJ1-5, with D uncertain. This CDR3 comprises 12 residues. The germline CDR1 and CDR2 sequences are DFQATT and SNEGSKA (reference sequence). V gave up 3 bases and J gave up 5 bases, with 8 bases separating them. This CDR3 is CSASGGDQPQHF. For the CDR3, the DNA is TGCAGTGCTAGTGGCGGGGATCAGCCCCAGCATTTT.

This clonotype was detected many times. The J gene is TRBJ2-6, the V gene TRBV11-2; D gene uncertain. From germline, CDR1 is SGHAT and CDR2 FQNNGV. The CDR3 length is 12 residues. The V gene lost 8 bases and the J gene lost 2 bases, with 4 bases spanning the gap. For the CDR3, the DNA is TGTGCCAGCTCTACTGGGGCCAACGTCCTGACTTTC. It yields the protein CASSTGANVLTF. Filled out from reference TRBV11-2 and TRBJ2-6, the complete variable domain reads EAGVAQSPRYKIIEKRQSVAFWCNPISGHATLYWYQQILGQGPKLLIQFQNNGVVDDSQLPKDRFSAERLKGVDSTLKIQPAKLEDSAVYLCASSTGANVLTFGAGSRLTVL.

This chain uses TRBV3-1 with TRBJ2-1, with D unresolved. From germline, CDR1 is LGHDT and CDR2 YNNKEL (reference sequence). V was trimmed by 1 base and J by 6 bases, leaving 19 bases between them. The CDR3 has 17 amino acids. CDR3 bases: TGTGCCAGCAGCCAAGTTGGGTTAGTTGTTGGGTTCAATGAGCAGTTCTTC. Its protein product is CASSQVGLVVGFNEQFF.

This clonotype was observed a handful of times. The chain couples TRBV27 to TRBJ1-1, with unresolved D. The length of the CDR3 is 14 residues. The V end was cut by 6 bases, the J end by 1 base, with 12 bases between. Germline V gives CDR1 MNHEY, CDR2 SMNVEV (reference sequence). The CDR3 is CASRRLEGNTEAFF. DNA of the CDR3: TGTGCCAGCAGAAGGCTCGAGGGGAACACTGAAGCTTTCTTT.

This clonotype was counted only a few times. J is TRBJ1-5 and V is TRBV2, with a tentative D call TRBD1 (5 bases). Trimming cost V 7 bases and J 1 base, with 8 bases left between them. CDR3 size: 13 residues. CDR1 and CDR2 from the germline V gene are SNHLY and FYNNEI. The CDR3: CASIRDSNQPQHF. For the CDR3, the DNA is TGTGCCAGCATTCGGGACAGCAATCAGCCCCAGCATTTT. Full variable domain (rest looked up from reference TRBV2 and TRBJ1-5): EPEVTQTPSHQVTQMGQEVILRCVPISNHLYFYWYRQILGQKVEFLVSFYNNEISEKSEIFDDQFSVERPDGSNFTLKIRSTKLEDSAMYFCASIRDSNQPQHFGDGTRLSIL.

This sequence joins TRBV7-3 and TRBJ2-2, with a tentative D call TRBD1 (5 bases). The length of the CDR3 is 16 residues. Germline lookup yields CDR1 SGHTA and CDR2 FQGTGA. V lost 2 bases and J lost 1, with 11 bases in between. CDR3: CASSLGFQGNTGELFF. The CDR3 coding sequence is TGTGCCAGCAGCTTAGGGTTTCAGGGGAACACCGGGGAGCTGTTTTTT.

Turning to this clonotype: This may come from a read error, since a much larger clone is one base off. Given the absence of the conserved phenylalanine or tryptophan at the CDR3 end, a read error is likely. Here the CDR3 DNA reads TGTGCCAGCAGCTTGCCTGGGAGTAGCTCCTACGAGCAGTACTTA. Protein: CASSLPGSSSYEQYL. V is TRBV5-5 and J is TRBJ2-7; the D gene is possibly TRBD2 (5 bases). The CDR3 is 15 residues long. The germline V gene encodes CDR1 SGHKS and CDR2 YYEKEE (reference sequence). Trimming took off 1 base at V and 0 bases at J, with 11 bases between the two ends.

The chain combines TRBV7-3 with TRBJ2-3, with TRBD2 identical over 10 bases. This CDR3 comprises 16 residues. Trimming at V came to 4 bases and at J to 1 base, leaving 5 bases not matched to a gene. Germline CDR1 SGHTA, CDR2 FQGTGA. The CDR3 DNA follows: TGTGCCAGCAGCTCCATAGCGGGGGGAGGCACAGATACGCAGTATTTT. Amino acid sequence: CASSSIAGGGTDTQYF.

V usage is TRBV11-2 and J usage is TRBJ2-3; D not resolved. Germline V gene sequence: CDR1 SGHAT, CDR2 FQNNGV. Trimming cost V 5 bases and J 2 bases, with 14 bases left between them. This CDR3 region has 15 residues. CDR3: CASSPNRLPTDTQYF. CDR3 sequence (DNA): TGTGCCAGCAGCCCAAACCGGCTCCCCACAGATACGCAGTATTTT.

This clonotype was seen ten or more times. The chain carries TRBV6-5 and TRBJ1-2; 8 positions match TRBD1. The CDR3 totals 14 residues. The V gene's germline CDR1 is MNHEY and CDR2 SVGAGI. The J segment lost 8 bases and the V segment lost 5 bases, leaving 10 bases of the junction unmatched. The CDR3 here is CASSPGQGGKGYTF. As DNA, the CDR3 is TGTGCCAGCAGTCCCGGACAGGGCGGAAAAGGCTACACCTTC.

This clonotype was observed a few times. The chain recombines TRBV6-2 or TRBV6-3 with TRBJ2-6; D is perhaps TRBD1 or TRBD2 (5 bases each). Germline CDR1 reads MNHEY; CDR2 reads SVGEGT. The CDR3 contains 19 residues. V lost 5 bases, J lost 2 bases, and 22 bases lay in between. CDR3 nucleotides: TGTGCCAGCAGTCTCCCGAGGGGAAACCCAGGACCTGGGGCCAACGTCCTGACTTTC. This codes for CASSLPRGNPGPGANVLTF.

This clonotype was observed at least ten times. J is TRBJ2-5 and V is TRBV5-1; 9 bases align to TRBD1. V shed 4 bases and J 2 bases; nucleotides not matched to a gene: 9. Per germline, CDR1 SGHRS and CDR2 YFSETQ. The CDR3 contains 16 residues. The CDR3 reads CASSVTGQGRQETQYF. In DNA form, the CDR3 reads TGCGCCAGCAGCGTGACGGGACAGGGAAGGCAAGAGACCCAGTACTTC.

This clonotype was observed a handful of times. The CDR3 sequence is CSATSGGPRSQYF. The DNA of the CDR3 is TGCAGTGCTACAAGCGGGGGGCCTAGGTCTCAGTATTTT. This rearrangement joins TRBV20-1 to TRBJ2-3; 9 bases are shared with TRBD2. Germline assignment: CDR1 DFQATT and CDR2 SNEGSKA (reference sequence). V lost 4 bases, J lost 12 bases, and 11 bases stayed unmatched. This CDR3 spans 13 amino acids.

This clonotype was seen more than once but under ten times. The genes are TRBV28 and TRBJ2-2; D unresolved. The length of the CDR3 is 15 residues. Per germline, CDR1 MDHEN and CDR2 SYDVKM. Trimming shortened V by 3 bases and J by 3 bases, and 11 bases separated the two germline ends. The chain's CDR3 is CASSLGGLYTGELFF. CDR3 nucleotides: TGTGCCAGCAGTTTGGGTGGGCTTTACACCGGGGAGCTGTTTTTT.

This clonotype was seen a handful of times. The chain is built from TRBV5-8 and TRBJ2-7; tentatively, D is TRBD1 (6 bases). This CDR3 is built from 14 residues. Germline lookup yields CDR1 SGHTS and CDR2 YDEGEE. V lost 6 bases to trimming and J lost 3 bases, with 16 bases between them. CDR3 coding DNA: TGTGCCAGCAACCTGCATGGACAGAACTACGAGCAGTACGTC. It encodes CASNLHGQNYEQYV.

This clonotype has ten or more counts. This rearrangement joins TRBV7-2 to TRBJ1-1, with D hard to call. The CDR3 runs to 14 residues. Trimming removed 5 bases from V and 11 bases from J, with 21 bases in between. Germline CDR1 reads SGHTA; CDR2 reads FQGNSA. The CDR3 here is CASSLQLDDPRAFF. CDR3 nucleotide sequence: TGTGCCAGCAGCCTACAGCTTGACGACCCTCGTGCTTTCTTT.

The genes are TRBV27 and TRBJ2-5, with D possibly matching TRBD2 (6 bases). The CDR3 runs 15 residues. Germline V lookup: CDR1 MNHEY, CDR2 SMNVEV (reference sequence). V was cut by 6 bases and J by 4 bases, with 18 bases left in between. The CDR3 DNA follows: TGTGCCAGCAGGAAGGCCACTAGCATCACAGAGACCCAGTACTTC. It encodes CASRKATSITETQYF.

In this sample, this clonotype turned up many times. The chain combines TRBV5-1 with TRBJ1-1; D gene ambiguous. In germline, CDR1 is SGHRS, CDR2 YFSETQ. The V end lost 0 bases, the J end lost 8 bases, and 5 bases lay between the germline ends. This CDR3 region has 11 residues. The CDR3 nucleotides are TGCGCCAGCAGCTTGGGAGGCGAAGCTTTCTTT. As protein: CASSLGGEAFF.

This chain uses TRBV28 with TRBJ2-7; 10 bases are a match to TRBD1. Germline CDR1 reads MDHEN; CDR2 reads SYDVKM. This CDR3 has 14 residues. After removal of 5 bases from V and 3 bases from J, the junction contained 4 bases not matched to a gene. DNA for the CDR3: TGTGCCAGCAGTCCCGGGACAGGGGTCTACGAGCAGTACTTC. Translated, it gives CASSPGTGVYEQYF.

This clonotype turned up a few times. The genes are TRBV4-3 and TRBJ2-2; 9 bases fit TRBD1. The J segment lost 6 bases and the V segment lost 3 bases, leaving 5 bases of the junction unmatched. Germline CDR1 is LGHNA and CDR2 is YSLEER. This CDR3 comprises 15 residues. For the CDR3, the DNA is TGCGCCAGCAGCCAGGAACAGGGGGCCGCCGGGGAGCTGTTTTTT. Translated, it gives CASSQEQGAAGELFF.

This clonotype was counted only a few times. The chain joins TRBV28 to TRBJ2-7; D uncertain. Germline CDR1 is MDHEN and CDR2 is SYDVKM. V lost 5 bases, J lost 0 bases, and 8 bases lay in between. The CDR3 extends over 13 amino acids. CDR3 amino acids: CASSPGSSYEQYV. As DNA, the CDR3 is TGTGCCAGCAGTCCAGGTAGCTCCTACGAGCAGTACGTC.

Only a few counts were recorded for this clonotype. The DNA of the CDR3 is TGTGCCAGCAGTTATGGGGGTGAAGGGGGTGAGCAGTTCTTC. Protein sequence: CASSYGGEGGEQFF. This chain connects TRBV6-5 to TRBJ2-1; TRBD1 is a possible D gene (6 bases). The CDR3 sequence is 14 residues long. Germline CDR1 and CDR2: MNHEY and SVGAGI. Trimming removed 3 bases from V and 9 bases from J, with 15 bases in between.

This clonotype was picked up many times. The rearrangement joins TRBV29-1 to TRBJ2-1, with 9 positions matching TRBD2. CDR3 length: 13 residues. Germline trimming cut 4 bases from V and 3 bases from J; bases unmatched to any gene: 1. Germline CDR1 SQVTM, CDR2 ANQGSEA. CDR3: CSVVTSGYNEQFF. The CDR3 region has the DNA TGCAGCGTTGTGACTAGCGGCTACAATGAGCAGTTCTTC.

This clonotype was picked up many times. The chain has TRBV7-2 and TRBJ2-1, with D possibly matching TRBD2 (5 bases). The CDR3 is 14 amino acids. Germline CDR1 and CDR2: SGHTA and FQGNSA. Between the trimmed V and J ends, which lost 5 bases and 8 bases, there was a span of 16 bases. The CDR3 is CASSPSWVSDEQFF. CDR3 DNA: TGTGCCAGCAGCCCTTCTTGGGTTAGCGATGAGCAGTTCTTC.

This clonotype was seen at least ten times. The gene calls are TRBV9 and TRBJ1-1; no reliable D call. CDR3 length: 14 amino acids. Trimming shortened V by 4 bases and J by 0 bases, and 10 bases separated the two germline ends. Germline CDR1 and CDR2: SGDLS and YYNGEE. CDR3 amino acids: CASSRSTMNTEAFF. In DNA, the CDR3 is TGTGCCAGCAGCCGCAGTACCATGAACACTGAAGCTTTCTTT. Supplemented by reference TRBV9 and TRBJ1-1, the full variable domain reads DSGVTQTPKHLITATGQRVTLRCSPRSGDLSVYWYQQSLDQGLQFLIQYYNGEERAKGNILERFSAQQFPDLHSELNLSSLELGDSALYFCASSRSTMNTEAFFGQGTRLTVV.

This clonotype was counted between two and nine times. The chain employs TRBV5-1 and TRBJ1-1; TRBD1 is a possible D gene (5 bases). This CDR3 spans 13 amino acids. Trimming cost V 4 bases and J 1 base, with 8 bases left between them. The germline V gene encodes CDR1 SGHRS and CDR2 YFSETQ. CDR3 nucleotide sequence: TGCGCCAGCAGCCCTCAGGGGAACACTGAAGCTTTCTTT. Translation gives CASSPQGNTEAFF.

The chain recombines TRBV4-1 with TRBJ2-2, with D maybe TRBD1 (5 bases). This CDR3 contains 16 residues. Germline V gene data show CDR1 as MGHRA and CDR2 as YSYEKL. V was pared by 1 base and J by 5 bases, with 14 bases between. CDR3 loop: CASSQGTGRRTGELFF. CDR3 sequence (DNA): TGCGCCAGCAGCCAAGGAACAGGACGACGTACCGGGGAGCTGTTTTTT.

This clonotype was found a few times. The CDR3 loop is CASSSAAGRTEAFF. The CDR3 DNA sequence: TGTGCCAGCAGCTCCGCAGCCGGGCGGACTGAAGCTTTCTTT. The V and J genes are TRBV7-2 and TRBJ1-1; D not certain. The CDR3 totals 14 residues. Germline loops: CDR1 SGHTA, CDR2 FQGNSA. V gave up 4 bases and J gave up 5 bases, with 14 bases separating them.

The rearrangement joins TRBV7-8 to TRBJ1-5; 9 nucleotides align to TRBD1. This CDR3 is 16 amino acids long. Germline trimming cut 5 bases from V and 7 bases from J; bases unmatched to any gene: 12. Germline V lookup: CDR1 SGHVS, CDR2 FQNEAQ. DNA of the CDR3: TGTGCCAGCAGCCCTTTGGGACAGGGAGTAAGCCAGCCCCAGCATTTT. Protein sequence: CASSPLGQGVSQPQHF.

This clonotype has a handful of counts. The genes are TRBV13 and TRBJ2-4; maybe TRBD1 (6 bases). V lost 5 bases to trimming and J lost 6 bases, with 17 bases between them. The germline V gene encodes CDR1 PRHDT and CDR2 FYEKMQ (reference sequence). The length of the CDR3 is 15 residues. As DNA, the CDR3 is TGTGCCAGCAGCCCAGCCTTGACAGGCCTAAACATTCAGTACTTC. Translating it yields CASSPALTGLNIQYF.